This record concerns one TCR beta chain sequence. Its target is unknown. Treatment: approximately 18 received Ad26.COV2.S at low or high dose, single or two shots; about 5 received placebo; per-sample allocation not given. Day 63 following the first vaccine or placebo injection was when the samples were taken. Sequencing was performed with immunoSEQ multiplex PCR; in TCRdb, only in-frame clones are kept and a portion is missing. The table lists 200,000 to 300,000 clones, around 87% of them singletons. Trimming cost V 6 bases and J 7 bases; bases outside gene matches: 5. The CDR3 is 13 amino acids. CDR1 and CDR2 (germline): MNHEY, SVGAGI. The data derive from a study of Ad26.COV2.S vaccination and SARS-CoV-2 variants. Study context: Ad26.COV2.S, an intramuscular injection, was given once or twice 56 days apart.

Study-level points and caveats: Compared with placebo recipients, vaccine recipients had higher spike-specific TCR breadth. Measures of TCR breadth and depth may have fallen short of total T cell responses. Vaccine and placebo groups showed comparable non-spike TCR breadth.

The chain has TRBV6-5 and TRBJ1-1; 10 bases align to TRBD1. The input for sequencing was peripheral blood, taken in a trial of Ad26.COV2.S vaccine versus placebo. The source is a person between 18 and 60 years old who received the Ad26.COV2.S COVID-19 vaccine or a placebo. The CDR3 spells CASSPGTGDEAFF. CDR3 DNA: TGTGCCAGCAGCCCAGGGACAGGGGATGAAGCTTTCTTT.